Below, one T cell receptor beta chain is given with its context. It has no known antigen specificity. Base-call qualities are not available, and no considerably larger clone is one nucleotide away. The library was prepared using the immunoSEQ multiplex PCR assay. The multiplex PCR relied on a mix of 60 forward primers for TCR Vbeta segments and 13 reverse primers for TCR Jbeta segments. The CDR3 region of rearranged TCR beta genes was amplified from genomic DNA with a multiplex PCR assay. On the Illumina HiSeq System, the amplified TCR beta libraries were sequenced as 87-base-pair reads. The paper's data handling went like this. A later analysis counted tens of millions of unique TCR beta chains across the 670 or so repertoires, and roughly 10 million of these chains were shared by at least two donors. To remove PCR and sequencing errors, raw reads were error-corrected and collapsed into unique sequences using a nearest-neighbor algorithm that merged closely related sequences. Alignment of CDR3 sequences to IMGT reference sequences was used to assign V, D and J gene segments. For a sequence to be retained, at least a six-nucleotide match to both a V gene segment and a J gene segment was required. A rearrangement counted as productive if the CDR3 had no stop codons and remained in frame with V and J, and every other rearrangement counted as non-productive. CDR3 was defined according to IMGT convention as the region running from the second conserved V-encoded cysteine to the conserved J-encoded phenylalanine. Sequences without an unambiguous match to a single V gene segment were excluded from the earlier analysis of 587 of the donors. An earlier analysis of over 450 of the donors classified V segments as functional when productive rearrangements were above 56.7% and as segregating when the standard deviation between donors was above 5%. A statistical classification framework was built for diagnosing cytomegalovirus status from the catalog of TCR beta chain sequences. V and J gene assignment, in a later analysis, came from comparing TCR nucleotide sequences with IMGT/GENE-DB human TR gene sequences. In a later analysis, CDR3 sequences and most-parsimonious VDJ recombination scenarios were assigned using the TCRdist pipeline. A later analysis defined each TCR beta chain by its CDR3 amino acid sequence plus V-gene family, and excluded reads lacking a unique V-gene family. A later analysis removed several hundred highly shared, low-generation-probability nucleotide sequences to deal with suspected cross-contamination and a sequencing artifact. For each public chain, a later analysis derived a clonal expansion index from normalized ranks of inferred template counts within each repertoire. In a later analysis, generation probabilities were computed with a VDJ recombination model fitted to out-of-frame rearrangements, and the resulting probabilities were checked against IGoR. A later analysis scored TCR-TCR, TCR-HLA and TCR-CMV co-occurrence with hypergeometric tests, applying a repertoire-size bias correction to TCR pairs. False discovery rates were estimated in a later analysis by permuting HLA or CMV assignments 20 times. In a later analysis, co-occurring TCRs were grouped using DBSCAN, with TCRdist sequence similarity added in when clustering inside HLA-allele-positive subsets. For co-occurrence clustering, repertoires with fewer than 30,000 or more than 120,000 public chains were excluded, along with a handful of repertoires with anomalous nucleotide sharing. TCRdb took this table from immuneACCESS and kept in-frame rearrangements with V and J called. Such tables lack part of the clones; where checked against another copy, unresolved V genes explain under half of the gap, and the rest is unexplained. The V and J calls and clone size were taken over from that table, and D and trimming were inferred from the DNA. This sample lists around 250,000 clones; about nine tenths were detected once. Jointly, the top ten make up less than 2% of the sample.

This entry is derived from a study of cytomegalovirus exposure and HLA in healthy donors (dated by TCRdb to the late 2010s). About the full investigation: An earlier analysis of 587 of the donors reported over 250 Gb of sequence data and around 100 million unique TCR beta sequences obtained from about 179 million T cells. All discovery cohort repertoires had been generated using a single sequencing platform. In the later analysis, no new phenotypic data were used to find candidate immune exposures; instead, reliance was placed on TCR beta sequences and their occurrence across donors. About 310 gigabases of sequencing data and roughly 90 million unique TCR sequences were included in an early release covering several hundred HLA-typed donors. An earlier analysis of around 540 of the donors applied high-throughput TCR beta sequencing to assess whether each TCR beta V gene segment acted as functional or pseudogenic. Among the roughly 390 genotyped donors, roughly 80% belonged to the genetic ancestry cluster associated with self-reported Caucasian donors. Five DR-DQ haplotypes were handled as single units for association and clustering, since linkage in the cohort was strong. The study aimed to test whether cataloging public T cell receptors could reveal signatures of past pathogen exposure. In a later analysis, previously published TCR beta repertoires from several hundred donors were re-analyzed and high-resolution HLA genotyping was added so that TCR occurrence patterns could be studied. Donor age, sex, ethnicity and CMV serostatus were compiled alongside the repertoire data. On average, roughly 250,000 unique TCR beta nucleotide sequences were sequenced per donor among more than 350 genotyped donors of the cohort, with 15% to 20% of those sequences being non-productive. A later genetic analysis used genome-wide SNP genotypes for about 60% of the roughly 700 donors, treating that subset as a discovery cohort. The number of typed donors differed by locus: about 620-640 for A, B, C, DRB1 and DQB1; some 500 for DQA1; approximately 600 for DPA1; and roughly 450 for DPB1. To predict cytomegalovirus infection status, the study combined high-throughput TCR immunosequencing, statistical association of individual TCRs with disease status, and machine learning. The T cell repertoires of several hundred subjects were profiled by immunosequencing and related to cytomegalovirus serostatus. HLA typing covered class I and class II loci at four-digit resolution. Besides the first cohort of 666 subjects, a separate validation cohort made up of roughly 120 different subjects was used. Results the study describes overall, beyond this receptor: A later analysis found that HLA-associated TCR beta chains were more clonally expanded and had lower generation probabilities than equally common non-associated chains. An earlier analysis of roughly 570 of the donors showed that most TCR beta V segments appeared in productive rearrangements either about 87% or about 30% of the time, which broadly matched IMGT annotations. It was suggested by the authors that the approach could potentially be generalized to other disease states and immunological phenotypes. The presence/absence analyses assumed that sequencing depth was roughly uniform across donors, and that assumption may not be true. Cytomegalovirus status was reported to be diagnosed by the classifier with high specificity and sensitivity in both the original and validation cohorts. A group of highly shared sequence variants was considered likely to be a technical artifact of the sequencing pipeline. CMV serostatus was the only immune exposure information available for the cohort. According to a later analysis, most CMV-associated TCR beta chains appeared to be HLA-restricted, and the HLA associations seemed to be driven largely by CMV exposure. In vitro tests confirmed that three of the cytomegalovirus-associated TCR beta chains recognize cytomegalovirus antigens. Only TCR beta chains were sequenced in this cohort, and the absence of alpha or paired-chain data limited detectable features. Across donors, most TCR sequences were observed very rarely, whereas some public TCRs were present in many individuals. Assigning TCR associations to individual alleles was difficult when HLA alleles, especially DR and DQ, strongly co-occurred. In a later analysis, several top co-occurrence clusters were reported to appear linked to parvovirus B19, influenza, CMV and Epstein-Barr virus. The earlier analysis of around 600 of the donors excluded about 16 rarely observed V segments, including chromosome 9 orphons, because counts were too low. Because HLA typing was missing for some donors at each locus, association tests included only the typed subset. In a later genetic analysis, a missense DCLRE1C variant was associated with V-gene and J-gene trimming of TCR beta chains, and the association was replicated in an independent cohort. Linkage disequilibrium might explain the correlated functional status among segregating V segments, but an unknown experimental factor could not be ruled out. The study gave a list of under 200 TCR beta chains associated with cytomegalovirus. A further reported finding was that TCR beta sequences accurately predicted the HLA-A and HLA-B alleles for most subjects in the first cohort. A later genetic analysis reported fewer N-insertions in productive TCRs among donors in an Asian-associated ancestry cluster than the roughly 670-donor mean. At a false discovery rate of 0.05, a later analysis linked under 20,000 TCR beta sequences to specific HLA alleles. In a later analysis, TCR association rates were found to vary across HLA loci, with the most associated TCRs seen for DRB1 alleles and the fewest for HLA-C alleles.

The cohort was made up of about 670 healthy bone marrow donors. At the time of sampling, all cohort members were nominally healthy, though unrecorded immune exposures were likely present. The donor tested CMV seronegative and was one of the 352 seronegative cohort members. Every donor gave a peripheral blood sample, and the peripheral blood mononuclear cells from that sample were used for TCR beta sequencing. Genomic DNA extraction from the blood cell samples was performed with the Qiagen DNeasy Blood Extraction Kit. Sequencing was carried out using PBMCs. The origin of this receptor is a girl aged 2 to 9 in good health and CMV-seronegative.

The DNA sequence is as follows: TGTGCCAGCAAGCAGGGTATATCGTCACCCCTCCACTTT. Its protein is CASKQGISSPLHF. The chain is assembled from TRBV27 and TRBJ1-6; matching of 5 bases hints at TRBD1 as the D gene. V drops 7 bases and J drops 10 bases, leaving 14 bases in between. CDR1 and CDR2, per the germline V gene (reference sequence), are MNHEY and SMNVEV. The CDR3 holds 13 amino acids from the cysteine to the phenylalanine. Just CDR3 DNA is preserved here, 39 bases in frame from base 1.